This entry features one TCR beta chain sequence. The data belong to a study of blood T cells in healthy people across ages. Per germline, CDR1 SGHVS and CDR2 FNYEAQ. This CDR3 contains 14 residues. The V end lost 2 bases, the J end lost 1 base, and 8 bases lay between the germline ends. PCR was performed a second time for about 6 to 12 cycles using a sample-barcoded 5' primer and a J-beta primer mix. TCRdb analysed the 5' RACE reads with MiXCR anew, one entry per CDR3 protein. The sample holds approximately 1,100,000 distinct CDR3 sequences, less than 50% seen once. This TCR derives from a woman aged 60-75 years in good health. The sequenced sample consisted of blood. The chain links TRBV7-6 to TRBJ2-5; D gene unclear. The CDR3 region is CASSLYLGQETQYF. The CDR3 DNA sequence: TGTGCCAGCAGCTTATATCTGGGCCAAGAGACCCAGTACTTC. Using reference TRBV7-6 and TRBJ2-5 for the parts outside the CDR3, the full variable domain is GAGVSQSPRYKVTKRGQDVALRCDPISGHVSLYWYRQALGQGPEFLTYFNYEAQQDKSGLPNDRFSAERPEGSISTLTIQRTEQRDSAMYRCASSLYLGQETQYFGPGTRLLVL.